This T cell receptor beta chain was retrieved from a study of CD8+CD57+ T cells in acquired aplastic anemia. Findings and limits, study-wide: The study found no significant CD8+ Simpson's diversity difference between patients and controls.

Only patients with CD8+CD57+ cell expansion on flow cytometry were chosen for sequencing. The CDR3 consists of 15 residues. Germline V lookup: CDR1 SGHTS, CDR2 YDEGEE. Trimming took 7 bases from V and 5 from J; bases not matched to a gene: 10. This clonotype has more than one count but fewer than ten. The target antigen is unknown. Genomic DNA, serving as template, underwent TCR beta VDJ and CDR3 profiling. TCRdb re-derived calls from the reads in MiXCR, one entry per CDR3 protein. There are around 200,000 distinct CDR3 sequences in the sample; about half occur only once, and 15% to 20% lies in the top ten.

The chain combines TRBV5-8 with TRBJ2-4, with 9 bases lining up with TRBD1. The source is a human donor with aplastic anemia. Specimen: sorted CD4+, CD8+, or CD8+CD57+ T cells (not recorded which) from PBMCs. The CDR3 coding sequence is TGTGCCAGCGCTCGAGGGACAGGGTTTGAAAACATTCAGTACTTC. Amino acid sequence: CASARGTGFENIQYF.